This entry lists 20 T cell receptor beta chains sequenced from one sample in a study of blood T cell repertoires in COVID-19. The assay was immunoSEQ multiplex PCR, and TCRdb's table has in-frame clones only and misses some. Of 150,000 to 200,000 clones in the sample, around 89% were seen once. Source material: PBMCs or T cells enriched from blood (not recorded which). These receptor sequences come from a woman between 18 and 29 years old who had recovered from COVID-19.

V and J are TRBV14 and TRBJ2-3; the D gene is possibly TRBD1 (5 bases). Germline loops: CDR1 SGHDN, CDR2 FVKESK. Trimming left V 0 bases short and J 0 bases short, with 19 bases between. This CDR3 spans 19 amino acids. CDR3 in DNA: TGTGCCAGCAGCCAAGAACGGAAGACGACAGCCTTTAGCACAGATACGCAGTATTTT. Amino acids: CASSQERKTTAFSTDTQYF.

The rearrangement links TRBV6-5 to TRBJ1-1; D remains unclear. The V and J ends lost 5 bases and 0 bases respectively, with 13 bases between them. Germline lookup yields CDR1 MNHEY and CDR2 SVGAGI. The CDR3 contains 15 residues. The DNA for the CDR3 is TGTGCCAGCAGTCCATCGGAGGTAATGAACACTGAAGCTTTCTTT. Its protein product is CASSPSEVMNTEAFF.

The rearrangement links TRBV5-1 to TRBJ2-1; 11 nucleotides match TRBD2. The CDR3 loop spans 17 amino acids. The V gene's germline CDR1 is SGHRS and CDR2 YFSETQ. Germline trimming cut 1 base from V and 1 base from J; bases unmatched to any gene: 4. The CDR3 DNA reads TGCGCCAGCAGCTTGACTAGCGGGAGTGCTTCCTACAATGAGCAGTTCTTC. This codes for CASSLTSGSASYNEQFF.

The chain joins TRBV5-1 to TRBJ2-1; 9 bases agree with TRBD2. CDR1 is SGHRS, CDR2 YFSETQ, per germline. This CDR3 spans 14 amino acids. Trimming at V came to 3 bases and at J to 4 bases, leaving 2 bases not matched to a gene. CDR3 sequence reads: CASSSSGTYNEQFF. The CDR3 bases are TGCGCCAGCAGCTCTAGCGGGACTTACAATGAGCAGTTCTTC.

CDR3 amino acids: CASSSIDRGNFYGYTF. CDR3 in DNA: TGTGCCAGCAGTTCAATTGACAGGGGGAACTTCTATGGCTACACCTTC. The chain is built from TRBV6-5 and TRBJ1-2; TRBD1 matches at 9 bases. The germline CDR1 and CDR2 sequences are MNHEY and SVGAGI. The CDR3 runs 16 residues. The V gene end was trimmed by 4 bases and the J gene end by 4 bases; junction bases not matched to a gene: 10.

The rearrangement links TRBV5-3 to TRBJ2-7; 8 bases map to TRBD1. TRBV5-3 is labeled an ORF, and its function is uncertain. V lost 9 bases, J lost 2 bases, and 4 bases stayed unmatched. The CDR3 is 12 residues long. The CDR3 DNA reads as TGTGCCACCCAGGGGGCCCCCTACGAGCAGTACTTC. Protein product: CATQGAPYEQYF.

The gene calls are TRBV4-2 and TRBJ1-2, with a weak D call TRBD1 (6 bases). V lost 1 base to trimming and J lost 10 bases, with 16 bases between them. Germline loops: CDR1 LGHNA, CDR2 YNFKEQ. The CDR3 is made up of 14 amino acids. The DNA for the CDR3 is TGTGCCAGCAGCCAAGCCCCGGACAGAACTCACTACACCTTC. Amino acid sequence: CASSQAPDRTHYTF.

The chain couples TRBV7-9 to TRBJ1-2; 7 nucleotides match TRBD1. The V gene end was trimmed by 5 bases and the J gene end by 7 bases; junction bases not matched to a gene: 7. The CDR3 has 13 residues. Looked up from germline, CDR1 is SEHNR and CDR2 is FQNEAQ (reference sequence). For the CDR3, the DNA is TGTGCCAGCAGCCCGGGACAGTTTGGTGGCTACACCTTC. Translated, it gives CASSPGQFGGYTF.

The chain combines TRBV9 with TRBJ2-3, with 8 positions matching TRBD1. Germline values: CDR1 SGDLS, CDR2 YYNGEE. The CDR3 extends over 16 amino acids. The junction had 5 bases not matched to a gene; V was cut back by 0 bases and J by 2 bases. CDR3 amino acids: CASSVVGTGYTDTQYF. The CDR3 nucleotides read TGTGCCAGCAGCGTAGTCGGGACAGGTTACACAGATACGCAGTATTTT. The full variable domain, in which reference TRBV9 and TRBJ2-3 provide the parts outside the CDR3, is DSGVTQTPKHLITATGQRVTLRCSPRSGDLSVYWYQQSLDQGLQFLIQYYNGEERAKGNILERFSAQQFPDLHSELNLSSLELGDSALYFCASSVVGTGYTDTQYFGPGTRLTVL.

The chain is built from TRBV27 and TRBJ1-2, with a tentative D call TRBD1 (6 bases). The length of the CDR3 is 16 residues. V lost 4 bases and J lost 5, with 20 bases in between. Germline V CDR1 and CDR2: MNHEY, SMNVEV (reference sequence). This CDR3 reads CASSWSGQEGVYGYTF. CDR3 in DNA: TGTGCCAGCAGTTGGTCGGGCCAAGAGGGGGTTTATGGCTACACCTTC.

The rearrangement uses TRBV27 and TRBJ1-4; D perhaps matches TRBD1 (5 bases). V shed 5 bases and J shed 8 bases, with 21 bases lying between them. Germline CDR1 is MNHEY and CDR2 is SMNVEV (reference sequence). The CDR3 totals 16 residues. CDR3 loop: CASSPPWGGSEEKLFF. CDR3 nucleotide sequence: TGTGCCAGCAGTCCCCCTTGGGGGGGGAGCGAAGAAAAACTGTTTTTT.

V is TRBV3-1 (or the pseudogene TRBV3-2) and J is TRBJ1-6; 8 bases are a match to TRBD1. The ends lost 4 bases at V and 0 bases at J; junction bases unmatched: 5. The CDR3 consists of 17 residues. Germline loops: CDR1 LGHDT, CDR2 YNNKEL (reference sequence). CDR3 nucleotides: TGTGCCAGCAGCCGCACAGGGGGGAACTCCTATAATTCACCCCTCCACTTT. Translated, it gives CASSRTGGNSYNSPLHF.

The chain links TRBV11-2 to TRBJ2-1; possibly TRBD2 for D (6 bases). Trimming stripped 10 bases from V and 6 bases from J, with 16 bases between. Per the germline V gene, CDR1 is SGHAT and CDR2 is FQNNGV. The CDR3 is made up of 13 amino acids. The CDR3 protein is CATRRVRSNEQFF. CDR3 nucleotide sequence: TGTGCCACCCGGAGGGTACGTAGCAATGAGCAGTTCTTC.

The chain links TRBV4-1 to TRBJ2-3, with D unclear. The CDR3 is 12 residues long. With 2 bases removed from V and 11 bases from J, the gap between germline ends came to 11 bases. Germline V CDR1 and CDR2: MGHRA, YSYEKL. The DNA of the CDR3 is TGCGCCAGCAGCCAACAGTCAGAGGAGCAGTATTTT. The encoded protein is CASSQQSEEQYF.

The V and J genes are TRBV12-5 and TRBJ2-7; no clear D. Per the germline V gene, CDR1 is LGHNT and CDR2 is FRNRAP. The V end lost 11 bases, the J end lost 7 bases, and 6 bases lay between the germline ends. The length of the CDR3 is 8 residues. The CDR3 region is CAGEEQYF. In nucleotides, the CDR3 is TGTGCTGGAGAAGAGCAGTACTTC.

CDR3 bases: TGTGCCAGCAGTAATCCGCCGGGACTAGCGGGAGGACCCACCTACGAGCAGTACTTC. Its protein is CASSNPPGLAGGPTYEQYF. The chain has TRBV6-4 and TRBJ2-7; 15 nucleotides agree with TRBD2. Germline V lookup: CDR1 MRHNA, CDR2 SNTAGT. The CDR3 is 19 residues long. V shed 5 bases and J 2 bases; nucleotides not matched to a gene: 13.

The J gene is TRBJ1-2, the V gene TRBV5-1; D remains ambiguous. Trimming stripped 1 base from V and 0 bases from J, with 7 bases between. The germline V gene encodes CDR1 SGHRS and CDR2 YFSETQ. The CDR3 sequence is 14 residues long. The CDR3 here is CASSLQNPNYGYTF. In nucleotides, the CDR3 is TGCGCCAGCAGCTTGCAGAACCCTAACTATGGCTACACCTTC.

This sequence joins TRBV10-3 and TRBJ2-7; D possibly corresponds to TRBD1 (5 bases). The CDR3 runs to 16 residues. With 4 bases removed from V and 2 bases from J, the gap between germline ends came to 18 bases. Germline lookup yields CDR1 ENHRY and CDR2 SYGVKD. The CDR3 protein is CAISVSGAGSTYEQYF. The CDR3 DNA sequence: TGTGCCATCAGTGTAAGTGGTGCAGGGTCTACCTACGAGCAGTACTTC.

J is TRBJ2-4 and V is TRBV3-1 (or the pseudogene TRBV3-2), with D possibly TRBD1 on 6 matching bases. This CDR3 is 15 amino acids long. CDR1 and CDR2 from the germline V gene are LGHDT and YNNKEL (reference sequence). Trimming took off 7 bases at V and 8 bases at J, with 21 bases between the two ends. CDR3 residues: CASTLISGGGDIQYF. The CDR3 region has the DNA TGTGCCAGCACCCTTATTAGTGGGGGCGGAGACATTCAGTACTTC.

The rearrangement uses TRBV6-5 and TRBJ1-3, with 8 positions matching TRBD1. The CDR3 is made up of 12 amino acids. Germline CDR1 is MNHEY and CDR2 is SVGAGI. The V segment lost 8 bases and the J segment 4 bases; nucleotides outside the gene matches: 1. CDR3 in amino acids: CASGQGGNTIYF. In nucleotides, the CDR3 is TGTGCCAGCGGACAGGGAGGAAACACCATATATTTT.